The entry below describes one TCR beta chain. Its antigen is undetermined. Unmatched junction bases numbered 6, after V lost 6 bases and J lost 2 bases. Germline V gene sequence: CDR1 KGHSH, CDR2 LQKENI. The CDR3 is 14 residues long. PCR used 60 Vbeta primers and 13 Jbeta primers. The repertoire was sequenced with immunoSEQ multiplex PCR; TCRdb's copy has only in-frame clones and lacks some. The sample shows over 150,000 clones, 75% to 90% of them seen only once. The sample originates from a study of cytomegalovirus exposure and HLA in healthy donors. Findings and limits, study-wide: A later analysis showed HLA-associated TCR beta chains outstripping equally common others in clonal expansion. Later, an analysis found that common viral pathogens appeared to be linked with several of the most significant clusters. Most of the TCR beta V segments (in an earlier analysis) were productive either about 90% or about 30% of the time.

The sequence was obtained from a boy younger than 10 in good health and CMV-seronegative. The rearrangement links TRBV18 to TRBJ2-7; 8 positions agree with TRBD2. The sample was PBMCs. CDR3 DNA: TGTGCCAGCTCCACTAGCGGACCACCCTACGAGCAGTACTTC. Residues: CASSTSGPPYEQYF.